This TCR beta chain was sequenced for a study of memory CD8 T cells in hepatitis C reinfection. The time point: late/post reinfection, 12 to 24 weeks after detection. No in vitro expansion preceded TCR sequencing of the sorted cells. This table comes from immunoSEQ multiplex PCR, and its TCRdb copy is limited to in-frame clones, with some not included. The table includes about 46,000 clones, 89% detected once. The V end was cut by 2 bases, the J end by 0 bases, with 11 bases between. CDR3 length equals 16 residues. The germline V gene has CDR1 MDHEN and CDR2 SYDVKM. This receptor was identified in a man aged 18 to 30 with hepatitis C virus infection. This chain joins TRBV28 and TRBJ1-5, with D hard to call. The sequenced sample was naive CD8+ T cells sorted from blood. CDR3 residues: CASSLKSVYSNQPQHF. The CDR3 DNA reads TGTGCCAGCAGTTTAAAATCCGTCTATAGCAATCAGCCCCAGCATTTT.